The 20 T cell receptor beta chains listed next were all sequenced from one sample in a study of T cells in Graves' hyperthyroidism and ophthalmopathy. There were TCR beta CDR3 regions amplified from RNA transcripts. First-round RT-PCR of the TCR CDR3 relied on the HTBI primer set. Via MiXCR, TCRdb re-called the multiplex PCR reads, giving one row per CDR3 protein. The data show roughly 720,000 distinct CDR3 sequences, 15% to 20% seen once. Material for sequencing was blood. The receptors originated from a man in his forties or fifties with Graves' hyperthyroidism.

This clonotype was seen a few times. The chain is built from TRBV5-4 and TRBJ2-7, with TRBD2 identical over 7 bases. This CDR3 spans 13 amino acids. The trim removed 0 bases at V and 8 bases at J, leaving 5 bases unmatched. CDR1 and CDR2 (germline): SGHNT, YYREEE (reference sequence). In nucleotides, the CDR3 is TGTGCCAGCAGCTTGGGGGAGGGGCGCAAGCAGTACTTC. Encoded protein: CASSLGEGRKQYF. The whole variable domain, remainder taken from reference TRBV5-4 and TRBJ2-7, is ETGVTQSPTHLIKTRGQQVTLRCSSQSGHNTVSWYQQALGQGPQFIFQYYREEENGRGNFPPRFSGLQFPNYSSELNVNALELDDSALYLCASSLGEGRKQYFGPGTRLTVT.

This clonotype was counted many times. CDR3 in amino acids: CSASHTQYF. The CDR3 region has the DNA TGCAGTGCTAGCCATACGCAGTATTTT. The genes are TRBV20-1 and TRBJ2-3; D call uncertain. Germline V gene lookup returns CDR1 DFQATT and CDR2 SNEGSKA (reference sequence). V was pared by 3 bases and J by 7 bases, with 2 bases between. This CDR3 contains 9 residues.

This clonotype has ten or more counts. This chain links TRBV7-2 with TRBJ2-1; tentatively, D is TRBD1 (6 bases). In germline, CDR1 is SGHTA, CDR2 FQGNSA. The CDR3 consists of 15 residues. The V and J ends lost 2 bases and 2 bases respectively, with 10 bases between them. The CDR3 loop reads CASSLTQGAYNEQFF. CDR3 bases: TGTGCCAGCAGCTTAACACAGGGTGCCTACAATGAGCAGTTCTTC.

This clonotype was counted many times. This sequence joins TRBV6-5 and TRBJ2-6; the match to TRBD1 covers 8 bases. V lost 2 bases to trimming and J lost 4 bases; unmatched junction nucleotides: 4. The CDR3 loop spans 16 amino acids. CDR1 and CDR2 (germline): MNHEY, SVGAGI. The CDR3 sequence is CASSYETGVGANVLTF. The CDR3 nucleotides are TGTGCCAGCAGTTACGAGACAGGGGTCGGGGCCAACGTCCTGACTTTC.

There are a few counts of this clonotype. The V call is TRBV24-1, the J call TRBJ1-2; a weak D match, TRBD1 (6 bases). The length of the CDR3 is 13 residues. Trimming cost V 0 bases and J 8 bases, with 9 bases left between them. Per the germline V gene, CDR1 is KGHDR and CDR2 is SFDVKD. The CDR3 loop is CATSDLRGGGYTF. As DNA, the CDR3 is TGTGCCACCAGTGATTTGCGGGGGGGCGGCTACACCTTC.

This clonotype was seen many times. The chain employs TRBV27 and TRBJ2-7; D is possibly TRBD2 (6 bases). The V gene's germline CDR1 is MNHEY and CDR2 SMNVEV (reference sequence). Trimming left V 7 bases short and J 6 bases short, with 19 bases between. The CDR3 is 14 amino acids. The CDR3 loop is CASTHIGGNAEQYF. CDR3 DNA: TGTGCCAGCACCCACATTGGCGGGAATGCCGAGCAGTACTTC.

This clonotype occurred many times. The chain joins TRBV12-3 or TRBV12-4 to TRBJ1-1; no clear D. The CDR3 is 15 residues long. With 2 bases removed from V and 5 bases from J, the gap between germline ends came to 15 bases. DNA of the CDR3: TGTGCCAGCAGTTTAATAAGCGGAGGGAGGACTGAAGCTTTCTTT. This codes for CASSLISGGRTEAFF.

This clonotype was counted between two and nine times. The CDR3 DNA sequence: TGTGCCAGCAGCTCAAGACTAGCGGGAAGCGATGAGCAGTTCTTC. It codes for CASSSRLAGSDEQFF. The chain is built from TRBV7-3 and TRBJ2-1; 11 nucleotides agree with TRBD2. The J segment lost 8 bases and the V segment lost 4 bases, leaving 7 bases of the junction unmatched. Germline V gives CDR1 SGHTA, CDR2 FQGTGA. This CDR3 contains 15 residues.

This clonotype was counted a few times. The rearrangement joins TRBV3-1 to TRBJ1-4; perhaps TRBD1 as D (5 bases). The CDR3 length is 15 residues. Germline CDR1 is LGHDT and CDR2 is YNNKEL (reference sequence). Between the trimmed V and J ends, which lost 0 bases and 9 bases, there was a span of 14 bases. The CDR3 coding sequence is TGTGCCAGCAGCCAAGATATAGGGGCTACTAAAAAACTGTTTTTT. It is translated as CASSQDIGATKKLFF.

This clonotype has just one count. The rearrangement joins TRBV10-1 to TRBJ2-5, with D unresolved. V was clipped by 0 bases and J by 4 bases, with 12 bases between them. Germline V gene data show CDR1 as WNHNN and CDR2 as SYGVQD (reference sequence). The CDR3 is made up of 15 amino acids. The CDR3 loop is CASSESMGNRETQYF. CDR3 bases: TGCGCCAGCAGTGAGTCGATGGGGAACCGAGAGACCCAGTACTTC.

This clonotype was picked up many times. J is TRBJ2-7 and V is TRBV15; 10 nucleotides agree with TRBD1. This CDR3 region has 16 residues. Losses at the gene ends were 2 bases for V and 5 bases for J; bases not matched to a gene: 9. CDR1 and CDR2 (germline): LNHNV, YYDKDF (reference sequence). The CDR3 DNA is TGTGCCACCAGCAGATCCCCCGGGACAGGGGACGACGAGCAGTACTTC. Translating it yields CATSRSPGTGDDEQYF.

There are many counts of this clonotype. DNA for the CDR3: TGTGCCAGCTCACCTGCCCGGGCGCAGGAGCAGTACTTC. It specifies CASSPARAQEQYF. The V and J genes are TRBV18 and TRBJ2-7; no firm D call. The germline V gene has CDR1 KGHSH and CDR2 LQKENI. This CDR3 has 13 amino acids. Trimming shortened V by 3 bases and J by 7 bases, and 13 bases separated the two germline ends.

This clonotype was observed at least ten times. The junction and the germline gene differ at one end; a read error may be behind it. The chain uses TRBV2 and TRBJ2-7; TRBD2 aligns across 12 bases. Germline CDR1 and CDR2: SNHLY and FYNNEI. The CDR3 sequence is 15 residues long. CDR3 coding DNA: TGTGCCAGCACTCCGACTAGCGGGAGCTCCTACAAGCAGTACTTC. As protein: CASTPTSGSSYKQYF.

This clonotype was recorded a few times. The chain carries TRBV9 and TRBJ2-1; D is ambiguous. This CDR3 spans 15 amino acids. CDR1 is SGDLS, CDR2 YYNGEE, per germline. V shed 0 bases and J shed 4 bases, with 11 bases lying between them. The CDR3 DNA reads as TGTGCCAGCAGCGTAGCTGAGGCAGCTTACAATGAGCAGTTCTTC. Its protein product is CASSVAEAAYNEQFF.

This clonotype was observed many times. This chain uses TRBV27 with TRBJ2-5; 7 bases are shared with TRBD1. Germline V gives CDR1 MNHEY, CDR2 SMNVEV (reference sequence). This CDR3 is 13 amino acids long. Trimming took 8 bases from V and 4 from J; bases not matched to a gene: 7. CDR3 in DNA: TGTGCCAGCTACAGGGGCGTCGGAGAGACCCAGTACTTC. The encoded protein is CASYRGVGETQYF.

This clonotype was observed many times. The rearrangement joins TRBV6-1 to TRBJ2-1, with 7 bases fitting TRBD1. The CDR3 has 15 amino acids. The trim removed 5 bases at V and 5 bases at J, leaving 9 bases unmatched. CDR1 is MNHNS, CDR2 SASEGT, per germline. CDR3 sequence: CASSSPGQANNEQFF. CDR3 nucleotide sequence: TGTGCCAGCAGTAGCCCCGGACAGGCTAACAATGAGCAGTTCTTC.

At least ten counts were recorded for this clonotype. The rearrangement joins TRBV9 to TRBJ2-2; 13 bases map to TRBD2. V trimming: 0 bases; J trimming: 4 bases; junction bases outside the gene matches: 6. The CDR3 length is 18 residues. Germline CDR1 is SGDLS and CDR2 is YYNGEE. This CDR3 reads CASSVASGLAGATGELFF. CDR3 DNA sequence: TGTGCCAGCAGCGTAGCCAGCGGACTAGCGGGGGCCACCGGGGAGCTGTTTTTT.

The V and J genes are TRBV9 and TRBJ1-2; 7 bases are shared with TRBD1. The CDR3 is 14 amino acids. The trim removed 6 bases at V and 5 bases at J, leaving 10 bases unmatched. Germline CDR1 SGDLS, CDR2 YYNGEE. CDR3 in amino acids: CASKGAGFAYGYTF. The DNA for the CDR3 is TGTGCCAGCAAGGGGGCAGGTTTTGCGTATGGCTACACCTTC.

This clonotype was observed at least ten times. The chain uses TRBV12-3 or TRBV12-4 and TRBJ2-1; 10 bases are a match to TRBD2. The CDR3 extends over 14 amino acids. V lost 7 bases and J lost 8; bases outside the gene matches: 8. CDR3 protein: CASTTAGGPYEQFF. CDR3 DNA: TGTGCCAGCACAACAGCGGGAGGGCCATATGAGCAGTTCTTC.

This clonotype was found a few times. No conserved phenylalanine or tryptophan is present at the end of the CDR3, so a read error is the likely explanation. The rearrangement joins TRBV20-1 to TRBJ2-5; 8 nucleotides align to TRBD2. With 0 bases clipped from V and 2 bases from J, the junction kept 8 bases outside the gene matches. CDR3 length equals 16 residues. CDR1 DFQATT and CDR2 SNEGSKA come from the germline V gene (reference sequence). The CDR3 region is CSARDPAGERQETQYL. DNA for the CDR3: TGCAGTGCTAGAGATCCAGCGGGAGAGAGGCAAGAGACCCAGTACCTC.